Listed below are T cell receptor beta chains from one sample, sequenced in a study of blood T cell repertoires in COVID-19. Clones were read by immunoSEQ multiplex PCR, and TCRdb kept only the in-frame ones, dropping some. This table holds about 190,000 clones, roughly 86% found once. The sample consisted of peripheral blood. The receptors were gathered from a woman aged 70 to 79 with active or convalescent COVID-19. CDR3s include the opening cysteine and the closing phenylalanine or tryptophan. The order of the fields is clone size, J gene, CDR3 length, V gene, D gene, CDR3 DNA, CDR3 protein. A D gene is named only where the DNA matches it firmly. Clone sizes are given selectively: once, few, many, or a class where the clone is expanded.

-	TRBJ2-3	13	TRBV6-4	-	TGTGCCAGCAGTGACTCGCACGGGAGTGCGCAGTATTTT	CASSDSHGSAQYF
-	TRBJ2-1	16	TRBV3-1/TRBV3-2	-	TGTGCCAGCAGCATAGGGACTTCCGTCTCCTACAATGAGCAGTTCTTC	CASSIGTSVSYNEQFF
-	TRBJ2-3	17	TRBV5-6	TRBD2	TGTGCCAGCAGCTCTCCGTCTAGCGGGAGGGGGGTAGATACGCAGTATTTT	CASSSPSSGRGVDTQYF
-	TRBJ1-1	13	TRBV6-5	-	TGTGCCACCAGAGTCGGGGTGGGGACTGAAGCTTTCTTT	CATRVGVGTEAFF
-	TRBJ1-1	15	TRBV7-9	-	TGTGCCAGCAGCCGGAGTGTGGCGGTGAACACTGAAGCTTTCTTT	CASSRSVAVNTEAFF
-	TRBJ1-2	17	TRBV3-1/TRBV3-2	-	TGTGCCAGCAGCCAGCTCGAGCGAGCAGGGGCCGTCTATGGCTACACCTTC	CASSQLERAGAVYGYTF
-	TRBJ1-1	16	TRBV5-1	TRBD1	TGCGCCAGCAGCTCCGTTCCGCAGGGGGGCCTGGCTGAAGCTTTCTTT	CASSSVPQGGLAEAFF
-	TRBJ2-1	19	TRBV11-2	TRBD2	TGTGCCAGCAGCTTGCCCCTAAAAGAAGCGGGAGTCTCCTACAATGAGCAGTTCTTC	CASSLPLKEAGVSYNEQFF
-	TRBJ2-7	14	TRBV11-2	-	TGTGCCAGCAGCCTGACCGCAGGGCCCTACGAGCAGTACTTC	CASSLTAGPYEQYF
once	TRBJ1-3	16	TRBV4-1	TRBD1	TGCGCCAGCAGGAATACAGGGGGTGCCGCTGGAAACACCATATATTTT	CASRNTGGAAGNTIYF
-	TRBJ2-5	13	TRBV28	TRBD1	TGTGCCAGCAGCCGGACAGGGTTCAAGACCCAGTACTTC	CASSRTGFKTQYF
-	TRBJ2-7	15	TRBV9	TRBD1	TGTGCCAGCAGCGTAGGTGAGACAGGGGTCTACGAGCAGTACTTC	CASSVGETGVYEQYF
-	TRBJ2-5	14	TRBV2	TRBD2	TGTGCCAGCAGTGAAAGACTAGCGCTAGAGACCCAGTACTTC	CASSERLALETQYF
-	TRBJ2-1	14	TRBV18	-	TGTGCCAGCTCACCACCGGAGGGATACAATGAGCAGTTCTTC	CASSPPEGYNEQFF
-	TRBJ2-1	16	TRBV19	-	TGTGCCAGTAGTATACAGCACGGGAGCTCCTACAATGAGCAGTTCTTC	CASSIQHGSSYNEQFF
few	TRBJ2-3	19	TRBV18	TRBD2	TGTGCCAGCTCACCACGGACCCCGACTAGCCTCACTAGCACAGATACGCAGTATTTT	CASSPRTPTSLTSTDTQYF
-	TRBJ2-3	16	TRBV27	TRBD2	TGTGCCAGCAGCTTCCCGGGGCTAGCGGGAGCAGATACGCAGTATTTT	CASSFPGLAGADTQYF
-	TRBJ1-1	18	TRBV27	-	TGTGCCAGCAGTTTAGTTTACCTGGTGAACTATCCGGGGACTGAAGCTTTCTTT	CASSLVYLVNYPGTEAFF
-	TRBJ2-1	14	TRBV2	TRBD2	TGTGCCACCGGTCCGGGACTAGCTATCAATGAGCAGTTCTTC	CATGPGLAINEQFF
few	TRBJ1-1	15	TRBV28	TRBD1	TGTGCCAGCAGTCTTATGGGACAGGGGGACACTGAAGCTTTCTTT	CASSLMGQGDTEAFF
-	TRBJ1-1	18	TRBV9	TRBD1	TGTGCCAGCAGCGGTAGGAGGGTGGGACAGGGGTTGGGCACTGAAGCTTTCTTT	CASSGRRVGQGLGTEAFF
-	TRBJ2-2	14	TRBV6-2/TRBV6-3	-	TGTGCCAGCAGTCTAGCGTCTGGCACCGGGGAGCTGTTTTTT	CASSLASGTGELFF
-	TRBJ2-7	15	TRBV6-5	TRBD2	TGTGCCAGCAGCCCCGATAGCGGGATCATCTACGAGCAGTACTTC	CASSPDSGIIYEQYF
-	TRBJ1-3	14	TRBV14	-	TGTGCCAGCAGCCAACTCCGCTCTGGAAACACCATATATTTT	CASSQLRSGNTIYF
-	TRBJ1-6	16	TRBV9	TRBD1	TGTGCCAGCAGCCTCGCCCCCGGGACAGGGTACTCACCCCTCCACTTT	CASSLAPGTGYSPLHF
-	TRBJ2-5	16	TRBV5-4	TRBD2	TGTGCCAGCAGCTTCTCTCTAGCGGGAGGGGACGAGACCCAGTACTTC	CASSFSLAGGDETQYF
-	TRBJ2-1	13	TRBV30	-	TGTGCCTGGAGGAAGAGCTCCTACAATGAGCAGTTCTTC	CAWRKSSYNEQFF
-	TRBJ2-7	12	TRBV3-1/TRBV3-2	-	TGTGCCAGCAGCCAACACGAGCCCGAGCAGTACTTC	CASSQHEPEQYF
-	TRBJ2-1	14	TRBV9	TRBD2	TGTGCCAGCAACCGAGCGGGGGACTACAATGAGCAGTTCTTC	CASNRAGDYNEQFF
once	TRBJ2-1	19	TRBV21-1	-	TGTGCCAGCAGCTGTCTGACCCTACCCCTCACCAGGGGCTACGTTGAGCAGTTCTTC	CASSCLTLPLTRGYVEQFF
-	TRBJ2-5	12	TRBV7-2	-	TGTGCCAGCAGCACGGGATCAGAGACCCAGTACTTC	CASSTGSETQYF
-	TRBJ1-3	16	TRBV5-1	TRBD1	TGCGCCAGCAGCTTGGACCGGACAGGGGCAGGAAACACCATATATTTT	CASSLDRTGAGNTIYF
-	TRBJ2-7	12	TRBV19	-	TGTGCCAGTAGCGGCGGAGCCTACGAGCAGTACTTC	CASSGGAYEQYF
-	TRBJ2-4	18	TRBV5-6	TRBD1	TGTGCCAGCAGCCTCACGGGACAGGGATTTTACTTGGGTGACATTCAGTACTTC	CASSLTGQGFYLGDIQYF
-	TRBJ2-1	16	TRBV28	-	TGTGCCAGCAGTTTCATCTTAGCCCAGCCCCCAACGGAGCAGTTCTTC	CASSFILAQPPTEQFF
few	TRBJ1-1	15	TRBV6-5	TRBD1	TGTGCCAGCAGTAGCGCGGGACAGCTGAACACTGAAGCTTTCTTT	CASSSAGQLNTEAFF
once	TRBJ2-3	17	TRBV18	TRBD2	TGTGCCAGCTCACCAAGACTAGCGGGGGTTCAAACAGATACGCAGTATTTT	CASSPRLAGVQTDTQYF
-	TRBJ2-7	16	TRBV13	TRBD2	TGTGCCAGCAGCCGCACGGGGACTAGCGGCGCCTACGAGCAGTACTTC	CASSRTGTSGAYEQYF
-	TRBJ2-5	15	TRBV28	-	TGTGCCAGGACCAACAGGGAAAGGTTAGGAGAGACCCAGTACTTC	CARTNRERLGETQYF
-	TRBJ2-1	15	TRBV5-1	TRBD2	TGCGCCAGCAGCTACGGACTAGCGGGAGTCAATGAGCAGTTCTTC	CASSYGLAGVNEQFF
-	TRBJ2-7	17	TRBV2	TRBD2	TGTGCCAGCAGTGAAGCAGGGACTAGGGTTCCGGGAGACGAGCAGTACTTC	CASSEAGTRVPGDEQYF
-	TRBJ2-5	14	TRBV7-6	TRBD1	TGTGCCAGCAGCCCGACAGGGAATCAAGAGACCCAGTACTTC	CASSPTGNQETQYF
-	TRBJ2-4	12	TRBV6-8	-	TGTGCCAGCTCGGCGGGCAAAAACATTCAGTACTTC	CASSAGKNIQYF
-	TRBJ2-3	16	TRBV5-1	TRBD2	TGCGCCAGCAGCTCCCCCGGACTAGCCCCCACAGATACGCAGTATTTT	CASSSPGLAPTDTQYF
-	TRBJ2-3	14	TRBV11-1	TRBD2	TGTGCCAGCCGAGCCAGCGGGAGAACAGATACGCAGTATTTT	CASRASGRTDTQYF
-	TRBJ1-3	18	TRBV18	-	TGTGCCAGCTCACCATTATCGAAAACGGGAGGTGCTGGAAACACCATATATTTT	CASSPLSKTGGAGNTIYF
-	TRBJ2-1	16	TRBV4-1	-	TGCGCCAGCAGCCAAGGTGTGGGAGGGGGTTACAATGAGCAGTTCTTC	CASSQGVGGGYNEQFF